This T cell receptor (beta chain) was recovered during a study of blood T cell repertoires in COVID-19. Turning to the study itself: Some COVID-19 samples were acute and others convalescent; all came from the United States, Italy and Spain. The cDNA or gDNA used as material had been derived from T cells, B-cell-depleted T cells, or PBMCs.

Two negative PCRs, clearance, or symptom resolution had been documented for recovered Cohort 3 donors. Profiling relied on immunoSEQ multiplex PCR, and the TCRdb table lists in-frame clones only, not all of them. This table holds fewer than 350,000 clones, 85% found once. Sequencing input: PBMCs or T cells enriched from blood (not recorded which). This receptor was identified in a woman aged 45-59 years who had recovered from COVID-19.

The CDR3 region is CASRLNRDTGELFF. The CDR3 nucleotides read TGTGCCAGCAGATTAAACAGGGACACCGGGGAGCTGTTTTTT. The rearrangement uses TRBV6-5 and TRBJ2-2; maybe TRBD1 (6 bases). Germline V gene lookup returns CDR1 MNHEY and CDR2 SVGAGI. This CDR3 contains 14 residues. V shed 6 bases and J shed 3 bases, with 11 bases lying between them.